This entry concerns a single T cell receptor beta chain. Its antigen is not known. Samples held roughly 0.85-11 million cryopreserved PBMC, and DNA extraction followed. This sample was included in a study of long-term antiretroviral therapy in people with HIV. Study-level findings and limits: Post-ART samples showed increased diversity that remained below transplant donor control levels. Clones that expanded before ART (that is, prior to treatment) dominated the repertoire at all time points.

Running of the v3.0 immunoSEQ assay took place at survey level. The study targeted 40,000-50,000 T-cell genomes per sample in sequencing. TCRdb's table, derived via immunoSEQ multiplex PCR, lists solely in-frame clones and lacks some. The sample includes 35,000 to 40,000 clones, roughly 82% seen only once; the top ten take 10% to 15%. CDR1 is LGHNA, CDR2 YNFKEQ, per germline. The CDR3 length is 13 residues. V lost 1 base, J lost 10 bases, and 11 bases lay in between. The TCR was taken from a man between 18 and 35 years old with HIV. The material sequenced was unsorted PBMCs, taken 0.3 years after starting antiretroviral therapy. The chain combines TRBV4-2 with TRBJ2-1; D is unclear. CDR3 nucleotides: TGTGCCAGCAGCCAAGGTAACTTGGGGGAGCAGTTCTTC. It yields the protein CASSQGNLGEQFF.